These 12 T cell receptor beta chains share one sample of origin, sequenced in a study of T cells in Graves' hyperthyroidism and ophthalmopathy. From RNA transcripts, TCR beta CDR3 regions were amplified. HTBI primers were used for first-round RT-PCR of the TCR CDR3. TCRdb reanalysed the multiplex PCR reads using MiXCR and keeps one entry per CDR3 protein. The data contain 530,000 or so distinct CDR3 sequences, about half of them seen just once; the ten biggest clones take up approximately 8.4%. Sequenced material: peripheral blood or thyroid tissue (not recorded which). The origin of the receptors is a woman between 18 and 30 years old with Graves' hyperthyroidism.

This chain uses TRBV2 with TRBJ1-5; weak D call: TRBD1 (5 bases). In germline, CDR1 is SNHLY, CDR2 FYNNEI. V was clipped by 8 bases and J by 6 bases, with 23 bases between them. The CDR3 is 16 residues long. DNA of the CDR3: TGTGCCAGCCTTCAGAGCGGGGGAGGGGAAGGTCAGCCCCAGCATTTT. Its protein product is CASLQSGGGEGQPQHF.

This chain links TRBV6-1 with TRBJ2-6, with 7 positions matching TRBD1. The length of the CDR3 is 18 residues. CDR1 is MNHNS, CDR2 SASEGT, per germline. Unmatched junction bases numbered 11, after V lost 6 bases and J lost 0 bases. The CDR3, as DNA: TGTGCCAGCAGCCCCCGGGACAGAGATTTCTCTGGGGCCAACGTCCTGACTTTC. It yields the protein CASSPRDRDFSGANVLTF.

To note about this clonotype: A read error may be the cause here, since a much bigger clone is one base away. The chain has TRBV19 and TRBJ1-2, with 7 bases fitting TRBD1. The CDR3 covers 15 residues. CDR1 is LNHDA, CDR2 SQIVND, per germline (reference sequence). V was pared by 6 bases and J by 3 bases, with 10 bases of the junction left unmatched. The CDR3 region has the DNA TGTGCCAGTAGCGGGGACAGAAGTTCGGACTATGGCTACACCTTC. Protein product: CASSGDRSSDYGYTF.

The CDR3 here is CATSTDRAYVYGYTF. CDR3 nucleotides: TGTGCCACCAGCACGGACAGAGCCTATGTCTATGGCTACACCTTC. This chain connects TRBV15 to TRBJ1-2; a weak D match, TRBD1 (6 bases). Trimming left V 4 bases short and J 4 bases short, with 16 bases between. The CDR3 is made up of 15 amino acids. Germline CDR1 is LNHNV and CDR2 is YYDKDF (reference sequence).

Ten or more counts support this clonotype. J is TRBJ1-2 and V is TRBV2; 7 bases agree with TRBD1. Looked up from germline, CDR1 is SNHLY and CDR2 is FYNNEI. V was clipped by 5 bases and J by 8 bases; unmatched bases: 8. The CDR3 consists of 13 residues. CDR3 region: CASSRTGNGGYTF. DNA of the CDR3: TGTGCCAGCAGTCGGACAGGCAACGGGGGCTACACCTTC.

This clonotype has at least ten counts. This sequence joins TRBV11-2 and TRBJ1-4; no clear D gene. Germline CDR1 is SGHAT and CDR2 is FQNNGV. The V end lost 4 bases, the J end lost 8 bases, and 20 bases lay between the germline ends. The CDR3 runs 16 residues. The CDR3 protein is CASSYRDRSSSEKLFF. The CDR3 DNA reads TGTGCCAGCAGCTACCGAGATCGGTCCTCCTCGGAAAAACTGTTTTTT.

In the case of this clonotype: This may come from a read error, since a much larger clone is one base off. This chain connects TRBV5-1 to TRBJ2-2; 7 bases are shared with TRBD1. The CDR3 is 16 residues long. The V gene end was trimmed by 2 bases and the J gene end by 2 bases; junction bases not matched to a gene: 6. The germline V gene has CDR1 SGHRS and CDR2 YFSETQ. The DNA of the CDR3 is TGCGCCAGCAGCTTACCGGGACAGACCAACACCGGGGAGCTGTTTTTT. Its protein is CASSLPGQTNTGELFF.

Regarding this clonotype: One base away lies a much larger clone, so this may be a sequencing read error. The chain employs TRBV12-5 and TRBJ2-5; 12 nucleotides match TRBD2. The trim removed 8 bases at V and 1 base at J, leaving 8 bases unmatched. CDR3 length: 16 residues. Germline V gene sequence: CDR1 LGHNT, CDR2 FRNRAP. The CDR3 nucleotides read TGTGCTAGTCTGTCCGGGACTAGCGGGCTCCAAGAGACCCAGTACTTC. It codes for CASLSGTSGLQETQYF.

The rearrangement uses TRBV29-1 and TRBJ1-5; D is unresolved. CDR3 length equals 14 residues. Trimming cost V 8 bases and J 1 base, with 15 bases left between them. Looked up from germline, CDR1 is SQVTM and CDR2 is ANQGSEA. The CDR3 nucleotides read TGCAGCTCTAGCCGGTCGACAAGCAATCAGCCCCAGCATTTT. Translated, it gives CSSSRSTSNQPQHF. Using reference TRBV29-1 and TRBJ1-5 for the parts outside the CDR3, the full variable domain is SAVISQKPSRDICQRGTSLTIQCQVDSQVTMMFWYRQQPGQSLTLIATANQGSEATYESGFVIDKFPISRPNLTFSTLTVSNMSPEDSSIYLCSSSRSTSNQPQHFGDGTRLSIL.

This clonotype was found a few times. The DNA is omitted, as the CDR3 cannot be located on it reliably, and the CDR3 follows TCRdb's listing. The genes are TRBV24-1 and TRBJ2-3; the table gives TRBD1 as D, unverified against the DNA. The CDR3 sequence runs 15 residues, both termini included. Germline CDR1 and CDR2: KGHDR and SFDVKD. CDR3: CATSDFGPGADTQYF.

Ten or more counts support this clonotype. The chain links TRBV7-9 to TRBJ1-1, with TRBD1 matching over 7 bases. The germline CDR1 and CDR2 sequences are SEHNR and FQNEAQ (reference sequence). The ends lost 1 base at V and 3 bases at J; junction bases unmatched: 5. CDR3 length: 15 residues. DNA for the CDR3: TGTGCCAGCAGCTTAGGGGGAACAGGGGACACTGAAGCTTTCTTT. Translation gives CASSLGGTGDTEAFF.

This chain uses TRBV12-3 or TRBV12-4 with TRBJ2-3, with D unclear. Trimming shortened V by 3 bases and J by 4 bases, and 14 bases separated the two germline ends. This CDR3 has 15 residues. The CDR3 reads CASSLPTSRPDTQYF. Here the CDR3 DNA reads TGTGCCAGCAGTTTGCCTACCTCCCGCCCAGATACGCAGTATTTT.